These T cell receptor beta chains were read from a single sample in a study of blood T cell repertoires in COVID-19. Produced via immunoSEQ multiplex PCR; TCRdb's table is partial and in-frame only. The sample yields 120,000 or so clones, 84% seen once. Specimen: PBMCs or T cells enriched from blood (not recorded which). The receptors were gathered from a woman aged 30 to 39 who had recovered from COVID-19. The CDR3 runs from the conserved cysteine through the conserved F or W. D genes are given only for firm matches. Clone size is stated in some rows and not others, as once, few, many or a class when expanded.

>TRBD1|NA|TRBJ1-5|TRBV24-1
CATSAGTGGYSNQPQHF
TGTGCCACCAGTGCCGGGACAGGGGGCTATAGCAATCAGCCCCAGCATTTT
>NA|NA|TRBJ2-7|TRBV11-2
CASSLVSSDEQYF
TGTGCCAGCAGCTTAGTTTCGTCCGACGAGCAGTACTTC
>NA|few|TRBJ1-1|TRBV18
CASSYVAAEAFF
TGTGCCAGCTCGTATGTTGCGGCTGAAGCTTTCTTT
>TRBD1|NA|TRBJ2-7|TRBV19
CASSKSGQPSSYEQYF
TGTGCCAGTAGTAAATCGGGACAGCCTAGCTCCTACGAGCAGTACTTC
>TRBD2|NA|TRBJ2-4|TRBV7-9
CASSLEELKRDTNIQYF
TGTGCCAGCAGCTTAGAGGAACTGAAGCGGGATACAAACATTCAGTACTTC
>NA|NA|TRBJ2-7|TRBV4-1
CASSQLVVLSSYEQYF
TGCGCCAGCAGCCAGTTGGTGGTGCTATCCTCCTACGAGCAGTACTTC
>TRBD1|NA|TRBJ1-2|TRBV6-6
CASSPPWGDSFLMGYTF
TGTGCCAGCAGTCCACCCTGGGGGGACAGCTTCCTTATGGGCTACACCTTC
>NA|NA|TRBJ2-2|TRBV9
CASSVAPINTGELFF
TGTGCCAGCAGCGTAGCTCCTATCAACACCGGGGAGCTGTTTTTT
>TRBD2|few|TRBJ2-2|TRBV29-1
CSVRGGTSGSGDTGELFF
TGCAGCGTGAGGGGCGGGACTAGCGGGAGTGGGGACACCGGGGAGCTGTTTTTT
>NA|NA|TRBJ2-2|TRBV5-4
CASSFRGAWTGELFF
TGTGCCAGCAGCTTCAGGGGCGCTTGGACCGGGGAGCTGTTTTTT
>TRBD1|NA|TRBJ1-4|TRBV19
CASSDRGRTNEKLFF
TGTGCCAGTAGCGACAGGGGGCGAACTAATGAAAAACTGTTTTTT
>TRBD1|NA|TRBJ1-4|TRBV4-1
CASNQGADEKLFF
TGCGCCAGCAACCAGGGGGCGGATGAAAAACTGTTTTTT
>TRBD1|once|TRBJ2-5|TRBV15
CATSRTGAGRETQYF
TGTGCCACCAGCAGGACAGGGGCGGGAAGGGAGACCCAGTACTTC
>NA|NA|TRBJ2-1|TRBV19
CAQNIGGPDNEQFF
TGTGCCCAAAATATAGGAGGGCCCGACAATGAGCAGTTCTTC
>NA|NA|TRBJ1-1|TRBV19
CASSMRDEAFF
TGTGCCAGTAGTATGAGGGATGAAGCTTTCTTT
>TRBD1|NA|TRBJ1-6|TRBV19
CASMNRGLTPLHF
TGTGCCAGTATGAACAGGGGGCTTACACCCCTCCACTTT
>NA|NA|TRBJ1-4|TRBV5-4
CASSLRTGRNEKLFF
TGTGCCAGCAGCTTGCGGACTGGACGAAATGAAAAACTGTTTTTT
>TRBD1|NA|TRBJ2-4|TRBV13
CASSPPGQGVTNIQYF
TGTGCCAGCAGCCCACCGGGACAGGGGGTGACAAACATTCAGTACTTC
>NA|NA|TRBJ1-5|TRBV4-1
CASSHSWGRRQTNQPQHF
TGCGCCAGCAGCCATAGTTGGGGGAGGAGACAGACCAATCAGCCCCAGCATTTT
>TRBD2|NA|TRBJ2-3|TRBV7-3
CASSLTASGRAATDTQYF
TGTGCCAGCAGCTTAACGGCTAGCGGGAGGGCCGCCACAGATACGCAGTATTTT
>NA|NA|TRBJ2-5|TRBV15
CATRRAGQETQYF
TGTGCCACCAGACGAGCAGGACAAGAGACCCAGTACTTC
>NA|once|TRBJ1-1|TRBV2
CASSVLPGNTEAFF
TGTGCCAGCAGTGTTCTGCCAGGGAACACTGAAGCTTTCTTT
>NA|NA|TRBJ1-2|TRBV7-5
CVRSRRGICGYTF
TGTGTCAGAAGCCGGAGGGGCATTTGTGGCTACACCTTC
>TRBD1|NA|TRBJ2-7|TRBV10-3
CAINSVETGQEQYF
TGTGCCATCAATAGCGTAGAGACAGGGCAGGAGCAGTACTTC
>TRBD1|NA|TRBJ1-1|TRBV6-5
CASSSDRGAEAFF
TGTGCCAGCAGTTCCGACAGGGGGGCTGAAGCTTTCTTT
>TRBD1|NA|TRBJ2-4|TRBV5-6
CASSFPTGQGGLAKNIQYF
TGTGCCAGCAGCTTCCCCACCGGACAGGGGGGTCTAGCCAAAAACATTCAGTACTTC
>NA|NA|TRBJ1-1|TRBV25-1
CASSEFDSWDTEAFF
TGTGCCAGCAGTGAATTTGACAGCTGGGACACTGAAGCTTTCTTT
>NA|NA|TRBJ2-2|TRBV2
CASSEAVPGRGTGELFF
TGTGCCAGCAGTGAAGCGGTCCCGGGTAGAGGCACCGGGGAGCTGTTTTTT